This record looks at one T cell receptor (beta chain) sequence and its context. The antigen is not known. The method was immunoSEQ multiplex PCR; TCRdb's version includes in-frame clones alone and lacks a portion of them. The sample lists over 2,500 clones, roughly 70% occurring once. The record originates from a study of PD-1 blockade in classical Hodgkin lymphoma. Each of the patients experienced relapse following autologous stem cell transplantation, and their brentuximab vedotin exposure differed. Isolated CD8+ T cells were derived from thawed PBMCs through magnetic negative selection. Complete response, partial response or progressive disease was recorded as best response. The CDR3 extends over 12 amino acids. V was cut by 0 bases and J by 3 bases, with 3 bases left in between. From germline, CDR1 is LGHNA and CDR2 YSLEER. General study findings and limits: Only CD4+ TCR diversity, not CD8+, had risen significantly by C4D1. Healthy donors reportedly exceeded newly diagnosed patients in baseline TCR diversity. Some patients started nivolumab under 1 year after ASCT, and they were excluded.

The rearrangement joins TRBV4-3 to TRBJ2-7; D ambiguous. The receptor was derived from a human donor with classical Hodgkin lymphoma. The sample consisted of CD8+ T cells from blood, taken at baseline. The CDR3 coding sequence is TGCGCCAGCAGCCAAGACAGCTACGAGCAGTACTTC. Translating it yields CASSQDSYEQYF.